The source of this TCR beta chain is a study of a mutant IDH1 vaccine in newly diagnosed glioma (dated by TCRdb to the early 2020s). Study-level background: Of the 32 patients who were treated, approximately 60% were male and around 40% were female, and the mean age was around 40 years. For exploratory analyses, about 25 treated patients had longitudinal TCRB deep sequencing done wherever samples were available. Prior to enrollment, standard therapy consisting of radiotherapy alone, temozolomide alone, or radiochemotherapy with temozolomide had been administered to patients, with the combination being received by most patients. Six visits were used for peripheral blood collection: V03 (baseline), V05, V07, V10, V12 and V13.

Study-wide conclusions, independent of this receptor: Immune responses induced by the vaccine were seen in about 93% of patients across multiple MHC alleles. Pseudoprogression seemed to be unrelated to changes in the top peripheral T cell clonotypes found by TCRB sequencing. According to the authors, sample limitations meant that analyses of patient blood samples could not be reproduced. Availability determined which PBMC samples were chosen for TCRB deep sequencing.

The CDR3 contains 17 residues, cysteine and phenylalanine counted. Just CDR3 DNA is preserved here, 51 bases in frame from base 1. V is trimmed back by 4 bases and J by 6 bases, and the junction contains 8 bases that no gene match accounts for. CDR1 and CDR2, looked up from the germline V gene, are SGHDT and YYEEEE. Sample time point, as interpreted from the label and publication: baseline, week 1 (first vaccination visit). This specimen's treatment or condition label, interpreted: pre-vaccination baseline after standard-of-care therapy. Donors had newly diagnosed WHO grade 3 or 4 IDH1-mutant astrocytomas with loss of nuclear ATRX. The samples were drawn from NOA16, a multicentre, single-arm, open-label phase I trial in Germany that tested a mutant IDH1 peptide vaccine in humans for the first time. Visit V03 blood draws served as the baseline sample for immunogenicity testing. Genomic DNA for TCRB sequencing was extracted from EDTA blood using the DNeasy Blood and Tissue Kit.

Remarks on this clone: Its antigen is unknown. Base quality data are lacking; no much larger clone is found one base away.

Library creation used the immunoSEQ multiplex PCR assay. Rearranged TCR beta chain sequences were amplified with the hsTCRB Kit following the manufacturer's protocol. TCRB libraries were sequenced on an Illumina MiSeq. On the authors' methods: Demultiplexing, trimming and gene mapping were performed with the kit vendor's proprietary platform. Drawn from immuneACCESS, this table holds only the in-frame rearrangements with V and J called that TCRdb kept. Clones are partly lost; checked studies trace under half to an unresolved V gene and leave the rest unexplained. V and J calls and clone size follow that table, whereas D and trimming were derived from the DNA. The sample table holds 30,000 to 40,000 clones, of which roughly 92% were seen once. The top ten clones comprise 18% of the sample.

This receptor chain uses TRBV5-6 and TRBJ2-2; TRBD2 aligns with 14 central bases. The source was PBMCs, collected from a glioma patient treated with radiotherapy, temozolomide or both. This sequence originates from a man aged 18 to 30 with glioma. The DNA is TGTGCCAGCAGCCTGGTGGGACTAGCGGGAGAGGCCGGGGAGCTGTTTTTT. Translated, this gives CASSLVGLAGEAGELFF.